One and the same sample provided the 5 T cell receptor beta chains below, sequenced in a study of cytomegalovirus exposure and HLA in healthy donors. 13 Jbeta primers and 60 Vbeta primers were used for the PCR. Here immunoSEQ multiplex PCR was the method, and the copy in TCRdb shows in-frame clones only, minus some. The data contain 150,000 to 200,000 clones, roughly 88% of them singletons. Sequences were obtained from PBMCs. These receptors came from a man aged 18 to 35 in good health and CMV-seropositive.

The chain joins TRBV11-2 to TRBJ1-2, with D uncertain. CDR1 and CDR2 from the germline V gene are SGHAT and FQNNGV. V shed 1 base and J shed 2 bases, with 17 bases lying between them. This CDR3 has 17 amino acids. The CDR3 region has the DNA TGTGCCAGCAGCTTAGCTGTTGCGCCAAGAGAAAACTATGGCTACACCTTC. Protein sequence: CASSLAVAPRENYGYTF.

This rearrangement joins TRBV5-1 to TRBJ1-1; D remains ambiguous. V lost 0 bases, J lost 0 bases, and 3 bases lay in between. Germline V gene lookup returns CDR1 SGHRS and CDR2 YFSETQ. This CDR3 is built from 13 residues. This CDR3 is CASSLAVNTEAFF. In nucleotides, the CDR3 is TGCGCCAGCAGCTTGGCAGTGAACACTGAAGCTTTCTTT.

About this clone: Other nucleotide sequences from this sample produce the same CDR3. This chain joins TRBV13 and TRBJ1-6; 7 bases align to TRBD1. This CDR3 comprises 16 residues. V lost 0 bases and J lost 10; bases outside the gene matches: 9. The germline V gene encodes CDR1 PRHDT and CDR2 FYEKMQ (reference sequence). The CDR3 sequence is CASSLGHRGSGSPLHF. The DNA for the CDR3 is TGTGCCAGCAGCTTAGGCCACAGGGGTTCGGGCTCACCCCTCCACTTT.

V usage is TRBV5-4 and J usage is TRBJ2-1; 9 bases align to TRBD2. V lost 3 bases to trimming and J lost 7 bases; unmatched junction nucleotides: 8. Germline-derived CDR1 and CDR2 are SGHNT and YYREEE (reference sequence). The CDR3 loop spans 15 amino acids. CDR3 nucleotides: TGTGCCAGCAGCTGGGGCGGGGGGGCCGGTAATGAGCAGTTCTTC. Amino acid sequence: CASSWGGGAGNEQFF.

The genes are TRBV19 and TRBJ1-2, with TRBD1 matching 9 bases. Germline CDR1 is LNHDA and CDR2 is SQIVND (reference sequence). V gave up 10 bases and J gave up 5 bases; unmatched junction bases: 23. This CDR3 comprises 18 residues. In DNA form, the CDR3 reads TGTGCCATCTCTCGACGAGGACAGGGGCGAGGCGAAGTTTATGGCTACACCTTC. This encodes CAISRRGQGRGEVYGYTF.